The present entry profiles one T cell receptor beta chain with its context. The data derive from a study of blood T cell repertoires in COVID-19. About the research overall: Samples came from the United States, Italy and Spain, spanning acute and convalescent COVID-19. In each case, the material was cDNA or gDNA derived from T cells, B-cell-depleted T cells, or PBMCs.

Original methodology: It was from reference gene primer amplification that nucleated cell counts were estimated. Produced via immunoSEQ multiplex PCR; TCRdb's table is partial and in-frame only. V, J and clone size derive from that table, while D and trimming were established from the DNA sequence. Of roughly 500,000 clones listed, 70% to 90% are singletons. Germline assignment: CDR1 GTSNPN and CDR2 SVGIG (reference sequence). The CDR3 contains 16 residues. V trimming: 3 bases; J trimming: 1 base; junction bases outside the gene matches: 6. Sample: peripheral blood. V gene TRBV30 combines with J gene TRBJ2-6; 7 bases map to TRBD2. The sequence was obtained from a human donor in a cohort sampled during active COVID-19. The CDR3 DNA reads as TGTGCCTGGAGGGGAGGGACTAAGTCTGGGGCCAACGTCCTGACTTTC. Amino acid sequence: CAWRGGTKSGANVLTF.